This TCR beta chain stems from a study of CD8 T cells in ankylosing spondylitis. Points from the study as a whole: Clones linked to disease were reported to show significant enrichment in matched ankylosing spondylitis synovial fluid. Disease-linked clones proved CD8+ and comparatively uncommon in peripheral blood. About 8 highly homologous variants made up a TCR beta motif, and this motif appeared characteristic of ankylosing spondylitis blood. Several of the motif variants were reported before in synovial fluid and blood from reactive arthritis.

This CDR3 is built from 18 residues. The V and J ends lost 2 bases and 6 bases, in that order; junction bases with no gene match: 13. Of note for this clonotype: No antigen is known for it.

Quantitative 5'-RACE with molecular barcodes produced the TCR beta libraries. MiXCR, applied by TCRdb to the 5' RACE reads, yields one record per CDR3 protein. The sample lists a few hundred thousand distinct CDR3 sequences, 15% to 20% seen once, with 40% to 50% in the top ten. The J gene is TRBJ2-3, the V gene TRBV12-3 or TRBV12-4; TRBD2 agrees at 11 bases. The clonotype comes from a male donor with ankylosing spondylitis. The sample comprised blood, either unsorted or a sorted T cell fraction (not recorded which). The CDR3 DNA follows: TGTGCCAGCAGTTTACAGGCCCTAGCGGGGGGCCCCCATGATACGCAGTATTTT. Translated, it gives CASSLQALAGGPHDTQYF.